This passage covers 8 T cell receptor beta chains from one sample sequenced in a study of response to subunit inactivated influenza vaccine. From the RT-PCR reads, TCRdb called clonotypes with MiXCR, one entry per CDR3 protein. Among almost 250,000 distinct CDR3 sequences listed, about 12% were seen once. The sequences come from non-naive T cells sorted from PBMCs, collected 14 to 15 days before vaccination. All receptors derive from a man in his fifties who received an inactivated influenza vaccine.

Comments on this clonotype: This may be a read error, as it is one base from a much larger clone. This chain links TRBV6-1 with TRBJ2-7; 9 bases align to TRBD2. The CDR3 loop spans 16 amino acids. Germline V gene sequence: CDR1 MNHNS, CDR2 SASEGT. Trimming took 7 bases from V and 4 from J; bases not matched to a gene: 14. The CDR3 coding sequence is TGTGCCAGCACGCCGAAAGCGGGGGGCTCCGGATACGAGCAGTACTTC. Its translation: CASTPKAGGSGYEQYF.

V gene TRBV20-1 combines with J gene TRBJ2-5; the D gene is possibly TRBD2 (6 bases). The CDR3 is 13 amino acids. Deletions cut 3 bases from V and 5 bases from J, with 13 bases between. Germline CDR1 reads DFQATT; CDR2 reads SNEGSKA (reference sequence). This chain's CDR3 is CSARQARGETQYF. The CDR3 region has the DNA TGCAGTGCTAGGCAGGCCCGGGGGGAGACCCAGTACTTC.

The gene calls are TRBV4-1 and TRBJ2-5, with D maybe TRBD2 (6 bases). CDR1 is MGHRA and CDR2 is YSYEKL in the germline V gene. The V end was cut by 0 bases, the J end by 2 bases, with 13 bases between. CDR3 length equals 16 residues. The CDR3 sequence: CASSQDYLGGQETQYF. The CDR3, as DNA: TGCGCCAGCAGCCAAGATTATCTGGGGGGTCAAGAGACCCAGTACTTC.

The table lists this clonotype with many counts. V is TRBV9 and J is TRBJ2-7; TRBD2 agrees at 12 bases. With V trimmed by 4 bases and J by 1 base, 3 bases remained unmatched. The length of the CDR3 is 15 residues. Germline lookup yields CDR1 SGDLS and CDR2 YYNGEE. This CDR3 is CASSPLAGGSYEQYF. Written as DNA, the CDR3 is TGTGCCAGCAGCCCCCTAGCGGGGGGGTCCTACGAGCAGTACTTC.

The rearrangement joins TRBV5-1 to TRBJ1-6; 9 bases line up with TRBD1. Per the germline V gene, CDR1 is SGHRS and CDR2 is YFSETQ. J was trimmed by 5 bases and V by 4 bases; bases with no gene match: 7. The CDR3 runs to 16 residues. The chain's CDR3 is CASSRDRVENNSPLHF. The DNA of the CDR3 is TGCGCCAGCAGCCGGGACAGGGTCGAAAATAATTCACCCCTCCACTTT.

The chain employs TRBV5-4 and TRBJ2-1, with 10 bases fitting TRBD2. Germline V gene sequence: CDR1 SGHNT, CDR2 YYREEE (reference sequence). The junction had 8 bases not matched to a gene; V was cut back by 5 bases and J by 6 bases. The CDR3 contains 15 residues. CDR3 in amino acids: CASRPLAGEGNEQFF. The CDR3 nucleotides are TGTGCCAGCAGACCTCTAGCGGGAGAAGGCAATGAGCAGTTCTTC.

Turning to this clonotype: Given the absence of the conserved phenylalanine or tryptophan at the CDR3 end, a read error is likely. No DNA is shown, since the ends of the CDR3 on it are uncertain; the CDR3 is the one TCRdb lists. V gene TRBV4-2 combines with J gene TRBJ2-1; no check of the table's D call, TRBD2, against the DNA was made. Including both end residues, the CDR3 is 13 amino acids long. CDR1 is LGHNA, CDR2 YNFKEQ, per germline. This CDR3 is CASSQKLAGGPDS.

The chain has TRBV27 and TRBJ2-3; 8 bases agree with TRBD2. The CDR3 spans 18 residues. Unmatched junction bases numbered 18, after V lost 5 bases and J lost 5 bases. Germline CDR1 reads MNHEY; CDR2 reads SMNVEV (reference sequence). CDR3 DNA: TGTGCCAGCAGTCTTCTCGGGCGGGGACTAGTACCTGGAGATACGCAGTATTTT. Protein sequence: CASSLLGRGLVPGDTQYF.